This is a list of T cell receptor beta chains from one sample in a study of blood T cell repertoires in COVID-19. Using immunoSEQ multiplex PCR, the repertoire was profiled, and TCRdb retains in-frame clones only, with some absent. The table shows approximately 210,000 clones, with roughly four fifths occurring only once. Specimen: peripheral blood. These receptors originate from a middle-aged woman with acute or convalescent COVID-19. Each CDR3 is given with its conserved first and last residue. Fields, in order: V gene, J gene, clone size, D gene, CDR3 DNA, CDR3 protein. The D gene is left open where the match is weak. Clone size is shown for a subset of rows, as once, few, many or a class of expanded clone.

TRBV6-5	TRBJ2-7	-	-	TGTGCCACCCGAATCAGTACAGGGACCTCCTACGAGCAGTACTTC	CATRISTGTSYEQYF
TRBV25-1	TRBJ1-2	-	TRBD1	TGTGCCAGCAGTGCCCGACAGGGAGTAATATCGGCGGACTACACCTTC	CASSARQGVISADYTF
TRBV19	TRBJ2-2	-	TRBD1	TGTGCCAGTAGTACGGACAGGGGGATCACCGGGGAGCTGTTTTTT	CASSTDRGITGELFF
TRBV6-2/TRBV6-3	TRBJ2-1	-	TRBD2	TGTGCCAGCAGTTACTTAACCGGGACTAGCGGGCAGCCCACTAGCAATGAGCAGTTCTTC	CASSYLTGTSGQPTSNEQFF
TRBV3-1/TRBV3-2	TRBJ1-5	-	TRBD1	TGTGCCAGCAGCCAAGACAGGGGGAGCAATCAGCCCCAGCATTTT	CASSQDRGSNQPQHF
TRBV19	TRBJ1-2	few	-	TGTGCCAGTAGTATCCATGACACTAACTATGGCTACACCTTC	CASSIHDTNYGYTF
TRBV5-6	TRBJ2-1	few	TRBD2	TGTGCCAGCAGCTTGTTACAGCGGGACTACAATGAGCAGTTCTTC	CASSLLQRDYNEQFF
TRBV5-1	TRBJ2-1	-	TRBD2	TGCGCCAGCAGCTTGGTGACTAGCGGGGGGCCCCTAAGGTCCTACAATGAGCAGTTCTTC	CASSLVTSGGPLRSYNEQFF
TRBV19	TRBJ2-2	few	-	TGTGCCAGTAGTATAGCGAGCTACCCCCCCGGGGAGCTGTTTTTT	CASSIASYPPGELFF
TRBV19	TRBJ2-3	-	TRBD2	TGTGCCAGTAGTGACCCGAGCGGGGGGGCCGGTGGTACGCAGTATTTT	CASSDPSGGAGGTQYF
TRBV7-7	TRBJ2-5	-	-	TGTGCCAGCAGCTCCGGACAGTTGACGCAAGAGACCCAGTACTTC	CASSSGQLTQETQYF
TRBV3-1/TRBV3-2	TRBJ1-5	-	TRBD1	TGTGCCAGCAGCCAACGGACAGGGATTGGACAGCCCCAGCATTTT	CASSQRTGIGQPQHF
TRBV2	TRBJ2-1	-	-	TGTGCCAGCAGTGAAGTCCTCCTTCTCTACAATGAGCAGTTCTTC	CASSEVLLLYNEQFF
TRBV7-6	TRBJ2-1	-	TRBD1	TGTGCCAGCAGCTCCCTCCCCGGACAGGGGAACAATGAGCAGTTCTTC	CASSSLPGQGNNEQFF
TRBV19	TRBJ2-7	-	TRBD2	TGTGCCAGTAGCCCTAAAGGGACTAGCGGGAACGAGCAGTACTTC	CASSPKGTSGNEQYF
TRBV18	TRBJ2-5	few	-	TGTGCCAGCTCACTTTTGACCAGCGGACTCCAAGAGACCCAGTACTTC	CASSLLTSGLQETQYF
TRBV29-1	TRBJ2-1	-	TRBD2	TGCAGCGGACTAGCGGGAGTGGGCTATGAGCAGTTCTTC	CSGLAGVGYEQFF
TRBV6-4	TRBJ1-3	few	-	TGTGCCAGCAGTGGTTACGTGGAGAGCTCTGGAAACACCATATATTTT	CASSGYVESSGNTIYF
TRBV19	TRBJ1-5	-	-	TGTGCCAGTAGTTCCCGCTACTCGGTGAGCAATCAGCCCCAGCATTTT	CASSSRYSVSNQPQHF
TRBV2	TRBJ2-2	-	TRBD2	TGTGCCAGCAGTGGACATATAGCGGGTACCGGGGAGCTGTTTTTT	CASSGHIAGTGELFF
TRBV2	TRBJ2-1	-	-	TGTGCCAGCAGCCTAGGACTGGGGAATGAGCAGTTCTTC	CASSLGLGNEQFF
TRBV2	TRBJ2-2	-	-	TGTGCCAGCAGATTCGAGGGCAGGGGATACACCGGGGAGCTGTTTTTT	CASRFEGRGYTGELFF
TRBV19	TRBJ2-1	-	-	TGTGCCAGTAAGGGGAGACGGGGGAGCTCCTACAATGAGCAGTTCTTC	CASKGRRGSSYNEQFF
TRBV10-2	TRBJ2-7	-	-	TGCGCCAGCAGTGAAACAGTCCAGGAGCAGTACTTC	CASSETVQEQYF
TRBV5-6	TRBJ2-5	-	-	TGTGCCAGCAGCTGGAGCTTGGAGACCCAGTACTTC	CASSWSLETQYF
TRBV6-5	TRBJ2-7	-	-	TGTGCCAGCAGTTCGACAGGACCCTCCTACGAGCAGTACTTC	CASSSTGPSYEQYF
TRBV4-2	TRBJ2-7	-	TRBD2	TGTGCCAGCAGCCAAGGCCGGCTAGCGGGAGGGCTGGGGATCTACGAGCAGTACTTC	CASSQGRLAGGLGIYEQYF
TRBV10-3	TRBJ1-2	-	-	TGTGCCATCAGTGAGGGGGGACACGACGGCTACACCTTC	CAISEGGHDGYTF
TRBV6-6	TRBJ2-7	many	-	TGTGCCAGCAGTTACCCAACAGGGTTGTACGAGCAGTACTTC	CASSYPTGLYEQYF
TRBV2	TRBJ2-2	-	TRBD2	TGTGCCAGCAGTGAGACTAGCGGGAAAGCCGGGGAGCTGTTTTTT	CASSETSGKAGELFF
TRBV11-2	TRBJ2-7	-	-	TGTGCCAGCAGCTTAGGGACAGACCCAGACGAGCAGTACTTC	CASSLGTDPDEQYF
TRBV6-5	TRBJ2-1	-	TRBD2	TGTGCCAGCAGTCTGAGCGGGGCTTACAATGAGCAGTTCTTC	CASSLSGAYNEQFF
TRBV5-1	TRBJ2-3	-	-	TGCGCCAGCAGGCCGCCTAGCGGCACAGATACGCAGTATTTT	CASRPPSGTDTQYF
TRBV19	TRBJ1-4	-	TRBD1	TGTGCCAGTAGTCCAAGGACAGGGGGCAGGCCATTGGCAACTAATGAAAAACTGTTTTTT	CASSPRTGGRPLATNEKLFF
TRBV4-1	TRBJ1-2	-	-	TGCGCCAGCAGCCAAGAGTCCCCGGGGGGCCGTTTTGGCTACACCTTC	CASSQESPGGRFGYTF
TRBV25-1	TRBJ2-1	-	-	TGTGCCAGCAGTGAATTAGCTTACGACGGTGAGCAGTTCTTC	CASSELAYDGEQFF
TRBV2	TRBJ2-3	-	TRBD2	TGTGCCAGCAGTGGGACTAGCGTAAACACAGATACGCAGTATTTT	CASSGTSVNTDTQYF
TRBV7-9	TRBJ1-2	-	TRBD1	TGTGCCAGCAGCTATGACAGGGGAAGCTATGGCTACACCTTC	CASSYDRGSYGYTF
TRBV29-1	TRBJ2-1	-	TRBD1	TGCAGCGTTGAAGGCTGGGGACAGAGCTCCTACAATGAGCAGTTCTTC	CSVEGWGQSSYNEQFF
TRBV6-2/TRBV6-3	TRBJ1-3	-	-	TGTGCCAGCAGTTCCATCAGGGGAAGTGGAAACACCATATATTTT	CASSSIRGSGNTIYF
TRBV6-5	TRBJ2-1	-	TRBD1	TGTGCCAGCAGTCGGACAGGGAGGTCCTACAATGAGCAGTTCTTC	CASSRTGRSYNEQFF
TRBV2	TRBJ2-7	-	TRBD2	TGTGCCAGCACCATGGGGACTAGCGGTTACGAGCAGTACTTC	CASTMGTSGYEQYF
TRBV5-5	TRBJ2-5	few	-	TGTGCCAGCAGCTTGGGTAGATGGGAGACCCAGTACTTC	CASSLGRWETQYF
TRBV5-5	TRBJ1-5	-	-	TGTGCCAGCAGTTCCCGACACACCAATCAGCCCCAGCATTTT	CASSSRHTNQPQHF
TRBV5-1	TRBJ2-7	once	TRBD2	TGCGCCAGCAGATGGACTAGCGGGGGGCTCTACGAGCAGTACTTC	CASRWTSGGLYEQYF
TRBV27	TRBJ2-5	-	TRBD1	TGTGCCAGCAGTCCAAGACAGGGGAGCCGGGAGACCCAGTACTTC	CASSPRQGSRETQYF
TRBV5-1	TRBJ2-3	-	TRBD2	TGCGCCAGCAGCTTGACCGGGGGGACCCTCACAGATACGCAGTATTTT	CASSLTGGTLTDTQYF
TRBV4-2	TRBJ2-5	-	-	TGTGCCAGCAGCCAAGAGACAGGATTGGAGACCCAGTACTTC	CASSQETGLETQYF
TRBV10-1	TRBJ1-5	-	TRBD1	TGCGCCCCCCGGGACAGGGTAAAGCCCCAGCATTTT	CAPRDRVKPQHF
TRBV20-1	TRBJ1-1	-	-	TGCAGTGCTAGTATGGGGGGTTGGGGGGAAGCTTTCTTT	CSASMGGWGEAFF
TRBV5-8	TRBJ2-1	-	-	TGTGCCAGCAGCTTGGGCCAGTACACCGACAATGAGCAGTTCTTC	CASSLGQYTDNEQFF
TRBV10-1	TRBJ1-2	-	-	TGCGCCAGCAGTGAGTCCTTAGGGGGCTATGGCTACACCTTC	CASSESLGGYGYTF
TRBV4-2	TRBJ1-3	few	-	TGTGCCAGCAGCCAAGAAGGGGGGGCTGGAAACACCATATATTTT	CASSQEGGAGNTIYF
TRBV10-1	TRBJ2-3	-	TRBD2	TGCGCCAGTTCCAGCGGGGGAGGCGCCCCGGGTACGCAGTATTTT	CASSSGGGAPGTQYF
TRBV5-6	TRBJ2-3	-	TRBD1	TGTGCCAGCAACAACCCGGGACAGAGCGCAGATACGCAGTATTTT	CASNNPGQSADTQYF